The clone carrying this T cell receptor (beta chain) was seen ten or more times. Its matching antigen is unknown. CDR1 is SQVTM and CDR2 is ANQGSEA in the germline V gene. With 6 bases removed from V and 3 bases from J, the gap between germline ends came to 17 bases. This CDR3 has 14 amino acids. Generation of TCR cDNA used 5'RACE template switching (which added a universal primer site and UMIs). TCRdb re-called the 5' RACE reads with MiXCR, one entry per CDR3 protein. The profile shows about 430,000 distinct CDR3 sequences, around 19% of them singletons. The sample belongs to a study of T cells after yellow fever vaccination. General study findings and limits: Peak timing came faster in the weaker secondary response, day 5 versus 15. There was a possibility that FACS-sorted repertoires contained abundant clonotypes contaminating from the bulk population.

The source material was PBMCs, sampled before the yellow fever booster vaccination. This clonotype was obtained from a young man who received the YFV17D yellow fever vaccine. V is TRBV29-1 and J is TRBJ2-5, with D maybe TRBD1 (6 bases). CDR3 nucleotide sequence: TGCAGCGTCGGCTCTCCGGACAGAAAAGAGACCCAGTACTTC. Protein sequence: CSVGSPDRKETQYF. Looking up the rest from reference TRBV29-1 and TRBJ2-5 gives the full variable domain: SAVISQKPSRDICQRGTSLTIQCQVDSQVTMMFWYRQQPGQSLTLIATANQGSEATYESGFVIDKFPISRPNLTFSTLTVSNMSPEDSSIYLCSVGSPDRKETQYFGPGTRLLVL.